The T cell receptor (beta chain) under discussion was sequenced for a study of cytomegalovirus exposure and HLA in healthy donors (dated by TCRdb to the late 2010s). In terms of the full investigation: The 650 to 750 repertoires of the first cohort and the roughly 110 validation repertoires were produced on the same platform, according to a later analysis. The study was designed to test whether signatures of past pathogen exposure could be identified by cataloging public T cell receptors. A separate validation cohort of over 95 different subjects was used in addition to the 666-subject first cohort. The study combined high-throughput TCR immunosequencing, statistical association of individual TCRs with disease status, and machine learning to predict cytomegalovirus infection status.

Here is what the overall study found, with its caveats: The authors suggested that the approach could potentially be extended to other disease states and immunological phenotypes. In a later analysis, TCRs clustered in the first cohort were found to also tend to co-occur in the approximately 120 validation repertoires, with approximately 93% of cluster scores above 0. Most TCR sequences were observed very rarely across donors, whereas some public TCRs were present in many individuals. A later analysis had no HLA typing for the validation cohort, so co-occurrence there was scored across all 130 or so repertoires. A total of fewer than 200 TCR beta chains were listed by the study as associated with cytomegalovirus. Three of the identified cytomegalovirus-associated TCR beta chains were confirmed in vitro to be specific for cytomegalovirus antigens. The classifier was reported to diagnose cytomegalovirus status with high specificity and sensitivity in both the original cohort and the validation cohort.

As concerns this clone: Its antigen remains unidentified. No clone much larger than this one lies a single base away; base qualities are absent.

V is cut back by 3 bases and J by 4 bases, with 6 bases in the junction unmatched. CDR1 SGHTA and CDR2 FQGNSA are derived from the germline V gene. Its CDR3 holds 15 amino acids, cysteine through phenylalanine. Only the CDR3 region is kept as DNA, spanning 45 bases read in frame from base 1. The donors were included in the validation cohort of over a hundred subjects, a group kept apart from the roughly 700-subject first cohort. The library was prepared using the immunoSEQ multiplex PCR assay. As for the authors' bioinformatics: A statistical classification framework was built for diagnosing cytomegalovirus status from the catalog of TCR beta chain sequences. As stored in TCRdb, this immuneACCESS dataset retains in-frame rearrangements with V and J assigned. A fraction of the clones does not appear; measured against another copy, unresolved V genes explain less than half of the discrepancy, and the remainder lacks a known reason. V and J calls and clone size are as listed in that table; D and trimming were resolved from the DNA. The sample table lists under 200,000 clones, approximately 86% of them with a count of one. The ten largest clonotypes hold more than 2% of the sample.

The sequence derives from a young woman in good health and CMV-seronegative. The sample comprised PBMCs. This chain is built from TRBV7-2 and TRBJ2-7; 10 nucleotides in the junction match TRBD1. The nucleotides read TGTGCCAGCAGCTTCGCCGGGACAGGGGTTTACGAGCAGTACTTC. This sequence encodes CASSFAGTGVYEQYF.